This T cell receptor (beta chain) was captured in a study of Graves' ophthalmopathy and Graves' hyperthyroidism. This clonotype appeared once. Antigen specificity is unknown. Whole-study results and caveats: Most thyroid-expanded clonotypes exceeding 0.001 frequency were also found in blood.

RNA served as the template for amplifying TCR beta CDR3 regions. HTBI primers served in a first-round RT-PCR, which a second-round multiplex PCR followed. Using its own MiXCR run on the multiplex PCR reads, TCRdb lists one record per CDR3 protein. The sample yields 600,000 to 950,000 distinct CDR3 sequences, roughly 41% seen once. Germline V gene sequence: CDR1 KGHDR, CDR2 SFDVKD. The germline V and J ends were trimmed by 6 bases and 4 bases, with 8 bases remaining between them. The CDR3 is 12 residues long. This TCR derives from an adult man with Graves' ophthalmopathy. The chain joins TRBV24-1 to TRBJ1-2; D unresolved. Sequencing was carried out using peripheral blood. CDR3 DNA sequence: TGTGCCACCAGTTCCCCAATCTATGGCTACACCTTC. Protein: CATSSPIYGYTF.